The present T cell receptor beta chain was sequenced within a study of shared clonotypes between healthy human individuals (dated by TCRdb to about 2020). About the investigation overall: The cohort comprised a couple of women and a few men aged 18 to 49 years. The study deeply sequenced blood TCR repertoires of five healthy adults to estimate repertoire size and the extent of clonotype sharing between individuals. For each donor, CD4 naive and CD4 memory were each given three plates, CD8 naive was given two plates, and CD8 memory was given one plate. Different laboratories and diverse techniques were used to prepare libraries and sequence TCR repertoires, to increase sequencing depth and limit assay-specific biases. Leukapheresis yielded between about 0.94 and 9.5 billion PBMCs per donor.

CDR1 is given as SGHRS and CDR2 as YFSETQ, both from the germline V gene. V is pared back by 0 bases and J by 1 base, with 10 bases lying between the germline termini. Measured from the cysteine to the phenylalanine, the CDR3 is 16 residues long. Just the 48-base CDR3 DNA is kept, in frame starting at base 1. In its sample, this clone was seen a few times. Its antigen specificity is not known. One base away there is no much larger clone; base qualities are not given. The donors were healthy, HIV-negative adults with no recently reported acute infections or vaccinations. Every donor was a Caucasian adult living in Nashville, Tennessee, USA. CD4+ T cells were enriched by magnetic negative selection; naive cells were then positively selected on CD45RA, and the negative fraction formed the memory subset. After blood collection by leukapheresis, PBMCs were isolated using Ficoll-Histopaque density gradient centrifugation and then cryopreserved in the vapor phase of liquid nitrogen. Analytical flow cytometry was used to check the purity and quantity of each magnetically sorted T cell population. Each sorted fraction had its genomic DNA isolated and then quantified by UV absorbance on a Nanodrop 2000c.

Using the deep immunoSEQ assay, multiplex PCR amplified TCR CDR3 regions from genomic DNA. Extracted genomic DNA from each cell subset was spread evenly across all wells of several immunoSEQ 96-well plates, with each plate serving as a replicate. For sorted subsets, about 0.2 ug genomic DNA, equal to about 30,000 T cell genomes, was loaded into each replicate PCR. Purified libraries were measured with a Qubit 3.0 fluorometer, size-checked on a Bioanalyzer 2100, and measured again with the KAPA Library Quantification kit. Every immunoSEQ 96-well plate was sequenced on a dedicated single-read 150-cycle Illumina NextSeq 550 flow cell. Per the source publication's procedure: Because the immunoSEQ output held only junctional sequences and lacked quality scores, the filtering could not match the filtering applied to full-length reads. To assign V/J genes and CDR3, sequences were annotated using PyIR, a Python wrapper for IgBLAST v1.9, with IMGT germline references. Reads with weak V/J assignments (E-value above 1e-6), missing CDR3, stop codons, out-of-frame junctions, or ambiguous translated residues were removed. A V3J clonotype was defined by an identical inferred V gene, J gene, and CDR3 amino acid sequence. The percentage overlap between two repertoires was calculated by dividing the number of shared unique clonotypes by the size of the smaller repertoire. Repertoire richness was assessed with RTK rarefaction, the Chao1 estimator, and Recon v2.1 estimates of unobserved clonotypes. Generation probabilities for all TCRbeta clonotypes obtained by the gDNA method from a few donors were computed using OLGA. TCRdb mirrors the immuneACCESS table, restricted to in-frame sequences. Some clones are absent from its copies; in checked studies, under half trace to an unresolved V gene, and the reason for the others is unknown. The V and J calls and clone size were taken over from that table, and D and trimming were inferred from the DNA. The sample profile shows some 2.1 million clones; roughly 95% of them were found once. 0.13% of the sample goes to the ten largest clones.

Overall results and qualifications from the work: Sharing across four donors was observed for about 4.8% of naive CD4, about 3.2% of naive CD8, 2% to 2.5% of memory CD4, and 0.4% of memory CD8 clonotypes. Incomplete sequencing was indicated by rarefaction of sorted-subset datasets, despite the large sequencing depth. The small number of donors limited the genetic and exposure-history diversity represented. Pairwise subsampling led to the expectation that sequencing depth would affect the degree of clonotype sharing among donors. Compared with non-shared clonotypes, the clonotypes found in all four sorted-subset donors had higher generation probabilities. Naive subsets generally had larger estimated clonotype richness than memory subsets. Sampling was restricted to blood, and TCR repertoires in tissues likely differ from the TCR repertoires found in blood.

The sequence joins TRBV5-1 to TRBJ2-2; possibly the D gene is TRBD1, per 6 matching bases. The sample taken for sequencing was naive CD4+ T cells sorted from blood. The cell subset or site label on this specimen signifies: CD45RA+ positively selected. This TCR came from a man between 18 and 35 years old in good health. DNA sequence: TGCGCCAGCAGCTTGGCCCCGGGACAGAACACCGGGGAGCTGTTTTTT. Its product reads: CASSLAPGQNTGELFF.